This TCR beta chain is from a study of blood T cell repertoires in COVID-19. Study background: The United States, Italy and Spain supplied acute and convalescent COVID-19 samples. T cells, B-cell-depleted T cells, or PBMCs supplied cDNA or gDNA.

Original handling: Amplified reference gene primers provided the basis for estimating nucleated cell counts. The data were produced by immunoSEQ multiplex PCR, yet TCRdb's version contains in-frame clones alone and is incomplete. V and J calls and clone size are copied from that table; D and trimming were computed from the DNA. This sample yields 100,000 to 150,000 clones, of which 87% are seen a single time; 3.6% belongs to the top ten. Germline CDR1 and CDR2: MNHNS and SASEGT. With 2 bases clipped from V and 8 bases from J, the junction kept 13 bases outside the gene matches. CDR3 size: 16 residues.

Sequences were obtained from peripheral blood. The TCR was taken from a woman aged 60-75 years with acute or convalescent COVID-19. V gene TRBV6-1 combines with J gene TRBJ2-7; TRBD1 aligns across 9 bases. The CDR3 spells CASSELGQGSLLKQYF. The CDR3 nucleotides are TGTGCCAGCAGTGAACTAGGACAGGGGTCCCTACTCAAGCAGTACTTC.